This T cell receptor beta chain was recovered during a study of shared clonotypes between healthy human individuals. Study conclusions and caveats: Sequencing of the sorted subsets was shown by rarefaction to be incomplete despite large depth.

From germline, CDR1 is SEHNR and CDR2 FQNEAQ (reference sequence). After removal of 3 bases from V and 3 bases from J, the junction contained 5 bases not matched to a gene. This CDR3 has 15 residues. With regard to this clone: Its antigen remains unidentified.

As processed by the authors: As immunoSEQ supplied junction-only sequences (without quality scores), filtering differed. Profiled with immunoSEQ multiplex PCR; TCRdb holds only in-frame clones, not every one. D and trimming come from the DNA, and the V and J calls and clone size come from that table. The sample lists hundreds of thousands of clones; approximately 97% were seen once. Each CD8 memory set brought CD45RO+ cells together with CCR7-negative CD45RA+ TemRA cells. The source is a man aged 30 to 39 in good health. Input material: memory CD8+ T cells sorted from blood. Subset indicated: CD45RO+ cells pooled with CCR7-negative TemRA cells. This rearrangement joins TRBV7-9 to TRBJ2-7; 10 nucleotides match TRBD2. DNA of the CDR3: TGTGCCAGCAGCTTCCAAGCGGGAGGGCACTACGAGCAGTACTTC. This gives the protein CASSFQAGGHYEQYF.